This T cell receptor beta chain derives from a study of T cell responses to AZD1222 COVID-19 vaccine. Regarding the study as a whole: Baseline testing showed seropositivity in only six AZD1222 recipients.

Germline loops: CDR1 LNHDA, CDR2 SQIVND (reference sequence). The CDR3 sequence is 13 residues long. Trimming took 3 bases from V and 5 from J, leaving 7 bases between them. A note on this clone: The antigen is undetermined.

Profiled with immunoSEQ multiplex PCR; TCRdb holds only in-frame clones, not every one. The table includes 130,000 or so clones, around 84% detected once. This receptor was taken from an adult in good health. V and J are TRBV19 and TRBJ1-4, with no clear D. Sequenced here: peripheral blood, sampled on day 0 of AZD1222 vaccination. This chain's CDR3 is CASSISQNEKLFF. CDR3 sequence (DNA): TGTGCCAGTAGTATCTCTCAGAATGAAAAACTGTTTTTT.